The TCR beta chain under discussion was sequenced for a study of spatial heterogeneity in lung cancer. This clonotype counts as medium-sized. Each CDR3 protein gets one entry after TCRdb re-called the 5' RACE reads with MiXCR. The sample records about 5,100 distinct CDR3 sequences, more than 25% being singletons. V lost 0 bases and J lost 2; bases outside the gene matches: 14. Per germline, CDR1 DFQATT and CDR2 SNEGSKA (reference sequence). The CDR3 contains 20 residues. Time point defined: sample taken at primary tumor resection. Sequencing of whole RNA from tumor, nontumor lung or frozen PBMC involved no sorting.

The source material was PBMCs, sampled at surgery. V gene TRBV20-1 combines with J gene TRBJ1-5, with 12 positions matching TRBD1. The sequence was collected from a male donor with early-stage non-small cell lung cancer. The CDR3 protein is CSAREFPGTGGEIGNQPQHF. CDR3 nucleotide sequence: TGCAGTGCTAGAGAGTTTCCCGGGACAGGGGGCGAAATCGGCAATCAGCCCCAGCATTTT.